Listed here are 26 T cell receptor beta chains from one sample, sequenced in a study of T cell responses to AZD1222 COVID-19 vaccine. Sequenced by immunoSEQ multiplex PCR; TCRdb stores in-frame clones only, minus some. Here the sample spans around 190,000 clones, about 90% being singletons. This sample comprised peripheral blood, obtained 28 days after the second AZD1222 dose. Source of these receptors: an adult who received the AZD1222 COVID-19 vaccine.

About this clone: The same CDR3 can be traced to other DNA sequences in this sample. This rearrangement joins TRBV28 to TRBJ1-4; no definite D call. The CDR3 has 14 amino acids. The V end was cut by 6 bases, the J end by 0 bases, with 8 bases between. Per the germline V gene, CDR1 is MDHEN and CDR2 is SYDVKM. The CDR3 sequence: CASSTDATNEKLFF. The CDR3 region has the DNA TGTGCCAGCAGCACAGATGCAACTAATGAAAAACTGTTTTTT.

The V and J genes are TRBV10-3 and TRBJ2-1; 7 positions match TRBD2. The CDR3 extends over 13 amino acids. Trimming at V came to 4 bases and at J to 10 bases, leaving 7 bases not matched to a gene. Germline values: CDR1 ENHRY, CDR2 SYGVKD. The CDR3 protein is CAISVRLAPEQFF. Here the CDR3 DNA reads TGTGCCATCAGTGTGAGACTAGCCCCGGAGCAGTTCTTC.

The chain combines TRBV19 with TRBJ1-5; TRBD1 is a possible D gene (6 bases). The germline V gene encodes CDR1 LNHDA and CDR2 SQIVND (reference sequence). The CDR3 consists of 14 residues. The V end was cut by 4 bases, the J end by 1 base, with 8 bases between. This CDR3 is CASSRGLSNQPQHF. The CDR3 nucleotides read TGTGCCAGTAGTAGGGGGCTGAGCAATCAGCCCCAGCATTTT.

This chain connects TRBV30 to TRBJ1-2; D not certain. Germline loops: CDR1 GTSNPN, CDR2 SVGIG (reference sequence). The CDR3 covers 13 residues. Trimming cost V 3 bases and J 4 bases, with 12 bases left between them. Here the CDR3 DNA reads TGTGCCTGGAGCGACGACGGGATCTATGGCTACACCTTC. Translation gives CAWSDDGIYGYTF.

J is TRBJ2-5 and V is TRBV11-2; 10 positions agree with TRBD2. CDR1 and CDR2 (germline): SGHAT, FQNNGV. V was pared by 2 bases and J by 3 bases, with 3 bases of the junction left unmatched. The CDR3 sequence is 15 residues long. In nucleotides, the CDR3 is TGTGCCAGCAGCTTACCCGGGACTAGCGAAGAGACCCAGTACTTC. It is translated as CASSLPGTSEETQYF.

The chain carries TRBV27 and TRBJ1-2, with 11 bases lining up with TRBD1. With V trimmed by 11 bases and J by 4 bases, 18 bases remained unmatched. This CDR3 contains 17 residues. Germline-derived CDR1 and CDR2 are MNHEY and SMNVEV (reference sequence). Here the CDR3 reads CAPKFSRTGGFLYGYTF. The CDR3 nucleotides are TGTGCCCCCAAGTTTAGCCGGACAGGGGGCTTCCTCTATGGCTACACCTTC.

The rearrangement joins TRBV30 to TRBJ1-5; D ambiguous. V gave up 0 bases and J gave up 1 base, with 7 bases separating them. Germline V CDR1 and CDR2: GTSNPN, SVGIG (reference sequence). The CDR3 is 14 amino acids. In DNA form, the CDR3 reads TGTGCCTGGAGTGTACAAGGGAGCAATCAGCCCCAGCATTTT. Protein product: CAWSVQGSNQPQHF.

This chain links TRBV5-1 with TRBJ2-5, with 7 bases identical to TRBD1. Germline trimming cut 0 bases from V and 5 bases from J; bases unmatched to any gene: 4. The CDR3 runs 14 residues. CDR1 is SGHRS, CDR2 YFSETQ, per germline. The CDR3: CASSLDTGEETQYF. The DNA for the CDR3 is TGCGCCAGCAGCTTGGATACAGGGGAGGAGACCCAGTACTTC.

As DNA, the CDR3 is TGTGCCAGCAGCTACCGGGACAGGGCTGAAGCTTTCTTT. Translation gives CASSYRDRAEAFF. The chain links TRBV5-6 to TRBJ1-1; 9 bases are shared with TRBD1. Per the germline V gene, CDR1 is SGHDT and CDR2 is YYEEEE. With V trimmed by 3 bases and J by 6 bases, 3 bases remained unmatched. The CDR3 is 13 residues long.

This sequence joins TRBV28 and TRBJ2-7; the D gene is possibly TRBD2 (5 bases). The CDR3 consists of 16 residues. Germline CDR1 and CDR2: MDHEN and SYDVKM. The V gene lost 5 bases and the J gene lost 4 bases, with 21 bases spanning the gap. The CDR3 loop reads CASSSQTGRVRYEQYF. The CDR3, as DNA: TGTGCCAGCAGTAGTCAGACCGGGCGGGTCAGGTACGAGCAGTACTTC.

The chain combines TRBV5-1 with TRBJ2-5; the D gene is possibly TRBD1 (6 bases). V gave up 1 base and J gave up 2 bases, with 15 bases separating them. The CDR3 runs to 16 residues. The germline V gene encodes CDR1 SGHRS and CDR2 YFSETQ. The CDR3 sequence is CASSLRPTTGQETQYF. The CDR3 DNA reads as TGCGCCAGCAGCTTGAGACCCACGACAGGACAAGAGACCCAGTACTTC.

The rearrangement uses TRBV4-2 and TRBJ1-2; 8 positions agree with TRBD1. Germline V gene data show CDR1 as LGHNA and CDR2 as YNFKEQ. The CDR3 has 14 residues. V was clipped by 5 bases and J by 5 bases; unmatched bases: 7. The CDR3 reads CASSYPGQDYGYTF. The CDR3 DNA reads as TGTGCCAGCAGCTACCCGGGACAGGATTATGGCTACACCTTC.

V gene TRBV6-2 or TRBV6-3 combines with J gene TRBJ2-6; tentatively, D is TRBD2 (6 bases). CDR1 and CDR2 (germline): MNHEY, SVGEGT. Trimming left V 2 bases short and J 0 bases short, with 14 bases between. The CDR3 sequence is 18 residues long. The CDR3 coding sequence is TGTGCCAGCAGTTACGCCCCGGGGGAGCACTCTGGGGCCAACGTCCTGACTTTC. Protein: CASSYAPGEHSGANVLTF.

This clone was seen once. V and J are TRBV3-1 (or the pseudogene TRBV3-2) and TRBJ1-5; D is unresolved. V dropped 1 base and J dropped 1 base, with 14 bases sitting between them. This CDR3 contains 17 residues. Germline V gene sequence: CDR1 LGHDT, CDR2 YNNKEL (reference sequence). DNA of the CDR3: TGTGCCAGCAGCCAAGTTCCCCCCGGGCTGAGCAATCAGCCCCAGCATTTT. Translating gives CASSQVPPGLSNQPQHF.

The chain couples TRBV9 to TRBJ1-2; 8 bases are shared with TRBD1. Trimming at V came to 3 bases and at J to 4 bases, leaving 5 bases not matched to a gene. This CDR3 comprises 14 residues. CDR1 and CDR2 (germline): SGDLS, YYNGEE. The CDR3 protein is CASSAPGGVYGYTF. DNA of the CDR3: TGTGCCAGCAGCGCTCCAGGGGGCGTCTATGGCTACACCTTC.

The V and J genes are TRBV2 and TRBJ1-5, with D unresolved. V lost 4 bases and J 9 bases, leaving 13 bases between the germline ends. Looked up from germline, CDR1 is SNHLY and CDR2 is FYNNEI. This CDR3 spans 13 amino acids. The CDR3: CASSVPGISPQHF. The DNA for the CDR3 is TGTGCCAGCAGTGTGCCTGGCATATCGCCCCAGCATTTT. Together with reference TRBV2 and TRBJ1-5, the CDR3 gives the full variable domain: EPEVTQTPSHQVTQMGQEVILRCVPISNHLYFYWYRQILGQKVEFLVSFYNNEISEKSEIFDDQFSVERPDGSNFTLKIRSTKLEDSAMYFCASSVPGISPQHFGDGTRLSIL.

The rearrangement uses TRBV7-3 and TRBJ2-1; 7 bases are shared with TRBD2. V lost 5 bases and J lost 1; bases outside the gene matches: 11. This CDR3 has 17 residues. Per the germline V gene, CDR1 is SGHTA and CDR2 is FQGTGA. The CDR3 DNA sequence: TGTGCCAGCAGCCTAAACCCCCCTAGCGGTTCCTACAATGAGCAGTTCTTC. As protein: CASSLNPPSGSYNEQFF.

The chain combines TRBV27 with TRBJ1-4; D is possibly TRBD1 (5 bases). The V and J ends lost 1 base and 4 bases respectively, with 13 bases between them. CDR1 and CDR2 from the germline V gene are MNHEY and SMNVEV (reference sequence). CDR3 size: 16 residues. The CDR3 region has the DNA TGTGCCAGCAGTTTATACCGATTGGGGGGTAATGAAAAACTGTTTTTT. Protein product: CASSLYRLGGNEKLFF.

V is TRBV6-6 and J is TRBJ1-3, with 7 bases aligning to TRBD1. The CDR3 runs to 15 residues. Germline V gene lookup returns CDR1 MNHNY and CDR2 SVGAGI (reference sequence). J was trimmed by 4 bases and V by 5 bases; bases with no gene match: 8. CDR3 amino acids: CASSVGQILGNTIYF. The CDR3 DNA follows: TGTGCCAGCAGTGTGGGACAGATCTTAGGAAACACCATATATTTT.

This clone was detected once. This chain joins TRBV7-3 and TRBJ2-1; no definite D call. Looked up from germline, CDR1 is SGHTA and CDR2 is FQGTGA. V lost 2 bases and J 2 bases, leaving 4 bases between the germline ends. The CDR3 sequence is 13 residues long. The CDR3 sequence is CASSLGTYNEQFF. In DNA, the CDR3 is TGTGCCAGCAGCTTAGGGACCTACAATGAGCAGTTCTTC.

V and J are TRBV9 and TRBJ2-1; the D gene could be TRBD1 or TRBD2 (5 bases each). V lost 4 bases and J lost 4, with 12 bases in between. The germline V gene has CDR1 SGDLS and CDR2 YYNGEE. The CDR3 runs 14 residues. CDR3 sequence reads: CASSPEDNYNEQFF. CDR3 sequence (DNA): TGTGCCAGCAGCCCGGAGGACAATTACAATGAGCAGTTCTTC.

The rearrangement uses TRBV19 and TRBJ2-1; 12 bases match TRBD2. Germline V CDR1 and CDR2: LNHDA, SQIVND (reference sequence). The CDR3 loop spans 15 amino acids. V trimming: 5 bases; J trimming: 8 bases; junction bases outside the gene matches: 7. The DNA of the CDR3 is TGTGCCAGTAGTCCCGGGACTAGCGGGTGGGATGAGCAGTTCTTC. It translates to CASSPGTSGWDEQFF.

This clone is a singleton in its sample. The gene calls are TRBV7-3 and TRBJ2-7; 7 nucleotides align to TRBD1. CDR3 size: 15 residues. The trim removed 5 bases at V and 2 bases at J, leaving 9 bases unmatched. CDR1 is SGHTA and CDR2 is FQGTGA in the germline V gene. In DNA, the CDR3 is TGTGCCAGCAGCAAAAACAGGGACAGTACCTACGAGCAGTACTTC. Protein sequence: CASSKNRDSTYEQYF.

The chain employs TRBV12-3 or TRBV12-4 and TRBJ1-2; no firm D call. CDR3 length equals 13 residues. Trimming stripped 1 base from V and 2 bases from J, with 5 bases between. CDR3 region: CASSLGANYGYTF. The CDR3 nucleotides read TGTGCCAGCAGTTTAGGGGCAAACTATGGCTACACCTTC.

The chain links TRBV7-2 to TRBJ1-1; D unresolved. The germline gives CDR1 SGHTA, CDR2 FQGNSA. The CDR3 is 15 amino acids. With 5 bases removed from V and 1 base from J, the gap between germline ends came to 14 bases. The CDR3 sequence is CASSQTSTGNTEAFF. DNA of the CDR3: TGTGCCAGCAGCCAGACCTCCACGGGGAACACTGAAGCTTTCTTT. Drawing the rest from reference TRBV7-2 and TRBJ1-1, the complete variable domain is GAGVSQSPSNKVTEKGKDVELRCDPISGHTALYWYRQSLGQGLEFLIYFQGNSAPDKSGLPSDRFSAERTGGSVSTLTIQRTQQEDSAVYLCASSQTSTGNTEAFFGQGTRLTVV.

This chain joins TRBV11-2 and TRBJ2-5, with D perhaps TRBD2 (6 bases). TRBJ2-7 matches the DNA end more closely, so the J call is doubtful. The CDR3 is 19 amino acids. CDR1 SGHAT and CDR2 FQNNGV come from the germline V gene. CDR3 loop: CASSLFSPARRGTNYEQYF. CDR3 nucleotides: TGTGCCAGCAGCTTATTCTCCCCCGCGAGGAGGGGTACGAACTACGAGCAGTACTTC.